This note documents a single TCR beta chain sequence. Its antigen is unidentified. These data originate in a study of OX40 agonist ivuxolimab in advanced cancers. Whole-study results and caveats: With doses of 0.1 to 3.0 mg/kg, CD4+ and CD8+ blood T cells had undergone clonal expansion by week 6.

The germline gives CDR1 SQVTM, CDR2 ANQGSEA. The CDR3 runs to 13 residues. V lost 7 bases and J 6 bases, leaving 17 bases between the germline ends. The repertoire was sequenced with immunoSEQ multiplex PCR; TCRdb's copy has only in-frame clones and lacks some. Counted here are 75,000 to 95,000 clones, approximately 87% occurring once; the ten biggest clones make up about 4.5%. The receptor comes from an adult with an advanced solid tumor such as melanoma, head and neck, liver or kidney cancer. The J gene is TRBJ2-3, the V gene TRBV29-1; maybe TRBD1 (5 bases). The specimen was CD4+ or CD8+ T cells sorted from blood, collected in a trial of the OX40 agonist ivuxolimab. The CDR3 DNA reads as TGCAGCGCGAACCGGGCCTCAGGGGATACGCAGTATTTT. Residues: CSANRASGDTQYF.